The clone carrying this T cell receptor beta chain showed up just a few times. The antigen is unknown. This entry is derived from a study of blood T cells in healthy people across ages. V lost 0 bases and J 0 bases, leaving 6 bases between the germline ends. Germline V gene sequence: CDR1 SGHTA, CDR2 FQGNSA. There are 15 residues in the CDR3. A sample-barcoded 5' primer and a J-beta primer mix were used in a second PCR of roughly 6 to 12 cycles. Each cDNA molecule received a tag from a template-switch adaptor that had 12 random nucleotides. TCRdb re-derived calls from the 5' RACE reads in MiXCR, one entry per CDR3 protein. The sample has just over 800,000 distinct CDR3 sequences, approximately 67% seen once. General study results and limits: The authors considered diversity estimates from one million T cells to be underestimates.

Healthy individuals of Caucasian origin from Russia, aged about 6 to 95, served as donors. Material: blood. This TCR derives from a man aged 25 to 40 in good health. The chain joins TRBV7-2 to TRBJ2-1; D not resolved. The CDR3 nucleotides read TGTGCCAGCAGCTTAGCCCTGGGCTCCTACAATGAGCAGTTCTTC. Encoded protein: CASSLALGSYNEQFF.